This TCR beta chain was sequenced in a study of T cell responses to AZD1222 COVID-19 vaccine. Study details: Researchers grouped second doses given at about 4 or about 12 weeks into one pool.

Profiled with immunoSEQ multiplex PCR; TCRdb holds only in-frame clones, not every one. The data show fewer than 200,000 clones, roughly 92% seen once. V dropped 3 bases and J dropped 8 bases, with 13 bases sitting between them. This CDR3 has 13 residues. This clone was seen more than once but under ten times. Its antigen is unknown. Whole-study findings and limits: Of the AZD1222 recipients, only five or six were seropositive at baseline.

This clonotype originated in an adult in good health. Sequencing was performed on peripheral blood, taken on day 0 of AZD1222 vaccination. This sequence joins TRBV12-3 or TRBV12-4 and TRBJ1-1; no clear D. The chain's CDR3 is CASSLSSLGEAFF. CDR3 bases: TGTGCCAGCAGTTTGAGCAGTCTTGGAGAAGCTTTCTTT.